This T cell receptor (beta chain) was profiled in a study of long-term antiretroviral therapy in people with HIV. Researchers report immunoSEQ v3.0 was run at survey level. Measured with immunoSEQ multiplex PCR; TCRdb has only the in-frame clones, and not every one. The profile shows about 21,000 clones, around 79% of them singletons. Germline trimming cut 5 bases from V and 5 bases from J; bases unmatched to any gene: 8. Germline loops: CDR1 MNHEY, CDR2 SMNVEV (reference sequence). This CDR3 region has 14 residues. The source is a woman in her thirties or forties with HIV. The sample was unsorted PBMCs, taken 4.1 years after starting antiretroviral therapy. The chain carries TRBV27 and TRBJ2-5; 7 positions match TRBD2. CDR3 coding DNA: TGTGCCAGCAGTACCCGGACTAGTTCGGAGACCCAGTACTTC. Encoded protein: CASSTRTSSETQYF.